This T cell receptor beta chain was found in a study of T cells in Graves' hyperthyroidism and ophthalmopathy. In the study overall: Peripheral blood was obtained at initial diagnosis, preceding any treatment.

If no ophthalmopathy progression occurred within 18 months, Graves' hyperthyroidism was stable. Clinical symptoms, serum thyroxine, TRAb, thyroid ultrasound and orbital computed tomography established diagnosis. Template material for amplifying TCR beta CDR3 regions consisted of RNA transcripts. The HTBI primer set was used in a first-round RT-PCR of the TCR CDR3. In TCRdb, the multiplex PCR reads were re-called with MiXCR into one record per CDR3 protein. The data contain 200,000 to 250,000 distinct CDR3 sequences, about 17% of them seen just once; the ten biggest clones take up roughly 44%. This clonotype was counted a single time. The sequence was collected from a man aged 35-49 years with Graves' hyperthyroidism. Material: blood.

The CDR3 loop is CASSETSGGVNEQFF. Written as DNA, the CDR3 is TGTGCCAGCAGTGAGACTAGCGGGGGGGTCAATGAGCAGTTCTTC. This chain joins TRBV6-4 and TRBJ2-1; 14 bases are a match to TRBD2. Germline CDR1 and CDR2: MRHNA and SNTAGT. The CDR3 contains 15 residues. Germline trimming cut 3 bases from V and 6 bases from J; bases unmatched to any gene: 1.